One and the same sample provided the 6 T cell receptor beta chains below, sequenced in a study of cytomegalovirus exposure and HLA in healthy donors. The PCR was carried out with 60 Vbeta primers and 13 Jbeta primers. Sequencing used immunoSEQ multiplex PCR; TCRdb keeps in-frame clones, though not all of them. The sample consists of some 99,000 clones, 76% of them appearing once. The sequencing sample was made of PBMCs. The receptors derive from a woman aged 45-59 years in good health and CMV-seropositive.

The DNA for the CDR3 is TGCGCCAGCAGCGACACCAGGGGCCCATATGGCTACACCTTC. Translating it yields CASSDTRGPYGYTF. The genes are TRBV4-1 and TRBJ1-2, with TRBD1 as a possible D gene (6 bases). Trimming cost V 5 bases and J 5 bases, with 15 bases left between them. The germline V gene encodes CDR1 MGHRA and CDR2 YSYEKL. The CDR3 spans 14 residues.

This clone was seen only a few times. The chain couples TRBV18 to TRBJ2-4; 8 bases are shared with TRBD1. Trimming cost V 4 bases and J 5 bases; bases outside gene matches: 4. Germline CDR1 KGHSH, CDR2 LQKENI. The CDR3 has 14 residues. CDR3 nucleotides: TGTGCCAGCTCACTCAGGGGGCAGGAAAACATTCAGTACTTC. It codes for CASSLRGQENIQYF.

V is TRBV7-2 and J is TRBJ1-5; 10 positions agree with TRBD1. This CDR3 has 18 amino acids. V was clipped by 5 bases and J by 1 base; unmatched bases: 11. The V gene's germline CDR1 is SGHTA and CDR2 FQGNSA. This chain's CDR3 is CASSPGDRGLGSNQPQHF. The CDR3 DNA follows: TGTGCCAGCAGCCCCGGGGACAGGGGATTAGGAAGCAATCAGCCCCAGCATTTT.

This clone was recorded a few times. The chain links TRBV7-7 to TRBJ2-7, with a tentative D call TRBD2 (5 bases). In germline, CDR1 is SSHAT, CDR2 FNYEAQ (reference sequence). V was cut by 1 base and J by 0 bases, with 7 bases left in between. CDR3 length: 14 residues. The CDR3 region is CASSLGETSYEQYF. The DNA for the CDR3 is TGTGCCAGCAGCTTAGGGGAGACCTCCTACGAGCAGTACTTC.

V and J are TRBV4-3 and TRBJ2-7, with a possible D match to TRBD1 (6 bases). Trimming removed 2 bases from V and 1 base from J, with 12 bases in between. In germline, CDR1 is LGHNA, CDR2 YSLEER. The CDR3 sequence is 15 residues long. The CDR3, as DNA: TGCGCCAGCAGCCAAATTTGGGACACGTCCTACGAGCAGTACTTC. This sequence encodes CASSQIWDTSYEQYF.

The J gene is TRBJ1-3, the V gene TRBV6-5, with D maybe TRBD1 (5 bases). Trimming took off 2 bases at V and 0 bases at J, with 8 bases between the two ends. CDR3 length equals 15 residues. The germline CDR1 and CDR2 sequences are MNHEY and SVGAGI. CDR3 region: CASSYDSSSGNTIYF. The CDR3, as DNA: TGTGCCAGCAGTTACGACAGTTCCTCTGGAAACACCATATATTTT.